This is a list of T cell receptor beta chains from one sample in a study of blood T cells in healthy people across ages. Using its own MiXCR run on the 5' RACE reads, TCRdb lists one record per CDR3 protein. The table records some 1.6 million distinct CDR3 sequences, roughly a third of them present only once. Sequences were obtained from blood. These receptors came from a woman under 40 in good health. CDR3s include the opening cysteine and the closing phenylalanine or tryptophan. D genes are given only for firm matches. Where a row states a size, it is once, few, many or the class of an expanded clone; other rows omit it.

clone size	V gene	J gene	CDR3 length	D gene	CDR3 protein	CDR3 DNA
few	TRBV6-2/TRBV6-3	TRBJ1-2	15	-	CASRDGVLGNYGYTF	TGTGCCAGCCGCGACGGGGTCTTGGGTAACTATGGCTACACCTTC
-	TRBV5-1	TRBJ2-3	17	TRBD2	CASSLARELANLVTQYF	TGCGCCAGCAGCTTGGCTAGGGAACTAGCGAATTTGGTTACGCAGTATTTT
many	TRBV10-3	TRBJ2-3	14	TRBD2	CAIRRGADTDTQYF	TGTGCCATCAGGCGGGGGGCCGACACAGATACGCAGTATTTT
-	TRBV20-1	TRBJ1-4	16	-	CNARGRRYATNEKLFF	TGCAATGCTAGAGGGCGGAGATATGCAACTAATGAAAAACTGTTTTTT
few	TRBV27	TRBJ1-1	14	TRBD1	CASSPDRVSTEAFF	TGTGCCAGCAGTCCGGACAGGGTGAGCACTGAAGCTTTCTTT
-	TRBV7-9	TRBJ1-4	16	TRBD1	CASSFRTGRINEKLFF	TGTGCCAGCAGCTTTCGGACAGGGAGGATTAATGAAAAACTGTTTTTT
few	TRBV5-1	TRBJ2-1	17	TRBD2	CASSLPTSGTPGNEQFF	TGCGCCAGCAGTCTACCGACTAGCGGGACACCGGGCAATGAGCAGTTCTTC
-	TRBV28	TRBJ2-1	14	-	CASRNAEYYNEQFF	TGTGCCAGCAGGAACGCGGAGTACTACAATGAGCAGTTCTTC
few	TRBV20-1	TRBJ2-3	15	-	CSARGYFPSTDTQYF	TGCAGTGCTAGAGGTTATTTCCCTAGCACAGATACGCAGTATTTT
-	TRBV14	TRBJ2-5	15	-	CASSQDRAREETQYF	TGTGCCAGCAGCCAAGATCGGGCCAGGGAAGAGACCCAGTACTTC
-	TRBV20-1	TRBJ2-1	15	-	CSAAGLLSPYNEQFF	TGCAGTGCGGCGGGACTCTTGAGCCCCTACAATGAGCAGTTCTTC
-	TRBV6-2/TRBV6-3	TRBJ2-5	13	-	CASSYTPPETQYF	TGTGCCAGCAGTTACACCCCCCCTGAGACCCAGTACTTC
-	TRBV4-2	TRBJ2-1	16	TRBD1	CASSQALGQGWNEQFF	TGTGCCAGCAGCCAAGCCTTGGGACAGGGTTGGAATGAGCAGTTCTTC
-	TRBV5-1	TRBJ2-1	14	-	CASSLARSGMGQFF	TGCGCCAGCAGCTTGGCCCGGTCCGGAATGGGGCAGTTCTTC
-	TRBV20-1	TRBJ1-1	15	-	CSARDSRGSGTEAFF	TGCAGTGCTAGAGATAGCCGGGGGTCGGGCACTGAAGCTTTCTTT